Given below is one T cell receptor beta chain in context. The antigen remains unidentified. The CDR3 has 16 residues. Germline V lookup: CDR1 MNHNS, CDR2 SASEGT. With V trimmed by 6 bases and J by 4 bases, 10 bases remained unmatched. These data belong to a study of T cells in Graves' hyperthyroidism and ophthalmopathy. Study results and caveats: The majority of expanded thyroid clonotypes above 0.001 also appeared in blood.

The study left out patients who had uncontrolled infection, other autoimmune disease, pregnancy or lactation. Amplification of TCR beta CDR3 regions was performed using RNA transcripts as template. In the first-round RT-PCR of the TCR CDR3, the HTBI primer set was used. A single record per CDR3 protein comes from TCRdb applying MiXCR to the multiplex PCR reads. The data contain approximately 720,000 distinct CDR3 sequences, approximately 19% of them seen just once; the ten biggest clones take up 16%. The origin of this receptor is a woman aged 45 to 65 with Graves' hyperthyroidism that later progressed to Graves' ophthalmopathy. J is TRBJ2-1 and V is TRBV6-1, with 9 nucleotides matching TRBD1. Sequenced: blood. In DNA form, the CDR3 reads TGTGCCAGCAGCGGAAAGGGACAGGGAGCGTACAATGAGCAGTTCTTC. Translated, it gives CASSGKGQGAYNEQFF.